This T cell receptor (beta chain) was retrieved from a study of T cells after yellow fever vaccination. At the level of the study: Preparation of the low-cell-number fractions used SMART-Seq v4 Ultra Low Input.

Synthesis of TCR cDNA relied on 5'RACE template switching, which attached a universal primer site and UMIs. From the 5' RACE reads, TCRdb called clonotypes with MiXCR, one entry per CDR3 protein. The sample carries 450,000 to 550,000 distinct CDR3 sequences, roughly 22% recorded once. Regarding this clonotype: Its antigen is not identified.

Trimming removed 1 base at V and 2 bases at J, with 14 bases between. The CDR3 extends over 16 amino acids. The study's findings and limits: Although most clonotypes did not, a small share appeared in both CD4 and CD8 compartments. Weaker, the secondary response had a peak occurring faster, on day 5 versus 15.

This clonotype was sampled from a man younger than 35 who received the YFV17D yellow fever vaccine. This specimen consisted of PBMCs, obtained approximately 22 days after the first yellow fever vaccination. The chain is built from TRBV12-3 or TRBV12-4 and TRBJ2-5; D may match TRBD1 or TRBD2 (5 bases each). The CDR3 loop is CASSLGGAGRQETQYF. The DNA for the CDR3 is TGTGCCAGCAGTTTAGGAGGGGCAGGGAGACAAGAGACCCAGTACTTC.